Listed below are T cell receptor beta chains from one sample, sequenced in a study of blood T cell repertoires in COVID-19. Sequenced by immunoSEQ multiplex PCR; TCRdb stores in-frame clones only, minus some. Of hundreds of thousands of clones listed, around 90% were seen once; the top ten hold about 2%. Input material: peripheral blood. These receptor sequences come from a man between 18 and 35 years old with active or convalescent COVID-19. Each CDR3 is given with its conserved first and last residue. A D gene is named only where the DNA matches it firmly. Some rows mark clone size as missing; the rest say once, few, many or name a class of expanded clone.

j_call: TRBJ1-3; d_call: NA; v_call: TRBV11-2; clone_size: NA; cdr3_aa: CASSLRGGTTIYF; cdr3_nt: TGTGCCAGCAGCTTACGCGGGGGAACCACCATATATTTT
j_call: TRBJ1-1; d_call: TRBD1; v_call: TRBV7-2; clone_size: NA; cdr3_aa: CASSLYRGQLVMNTEAFF; cdr3_nt: TGTGCCAGCAGCCTCTACAGGGGGCAACTCGTAATGAACACTGAAGCTTTCTTT
j_call: TRBJ2-2; d_call: TRBD2; v_call: TRBV9; clone_size: NA; cdr3_aa: CASSRQEGRGNGELFF; cdr3_nt: TGTGCCAGCAGCCGCCAAGAAGGGCGGGGGAACGGGGAGCTGTTTTTT
j_call: TRBJ1-6; d_call: NA; v_call: TRBV20-1; clone_size: once; cdr3_aa: CSASSVQGGSPLHF; cdr3_nt: TGCAGTGCTAGTTCAGTACAGGGCGGTTCACCCCTCCACTTT
j_call: TRBJ2-7; d_call: NA; v_call: TRBV27; clone_size: NA; cdr3_aa: CASSFGPRYEQYF; cdr3_nt: TGTGCCAGCAGTTTTGGGCCTCGGTACGAGCAGTACTTC
j_call: TRBJ2-1; d_call: TRBD1; v_call: TRBV5-1; clone_size: NA; cdr3_aa: CASRLAGQGSDEQFF; cdr3_nt: TGCGCCAGCAGATTAGCGGGACAGGGGAGCGATGAGCAGTTCTTC
j_call: TRBJ2-1; d_call: NA; v_call: TRBV27; clone_size: NA; cdr3_aa: CASSSPGAPNEQFF; cdr3_nt: TGTGCCAGCAGCAGTCCAGGGGCCCCCAATGAGCAGTTCTTC
j_call: TRBJ1-1; d_call: TRBD1; v_call: TRBV7-9; clone_size: NA; cdr3_aa: CASRPKTGANTEAFF; cdr3_nt: TGTGCCAGCAGACCTAAGACAGGGGCTAACACTGAAGCTTTCTTT
j_call: TRBJ2-3; d_call: TRBD2; v_call: TRBV2; clone_size: NA; cdr3_aa: CASRARLAGGDTQYF; cdr3_nt: TGTGCCAGCAGGGCCAGACTAGCGGGAGGTGATACGCAGTATTTT
j_call: TRBJ2-6; d_call: TRBD2; v_call: TRBV3-1/TRBV3-2; clone_size: NA; cdr3_aa: CASSLTSGRAKLGANVLTF; cdr3_nt: TGTGCCAGCAGCCTCACTAGCGGGAGGGCCAAACTTGGGGCCAACGTCCTGACTTTC
j_call: TRBJ1-1; d_call: NA; v_call: TRBV7-8; clone_size: NA; cdr3_aa: CASSLRLMNTEAFF; cdr3_nt: TGTGCCAGCAGCCTCAGGCTGATGAACACTGAAGCTTTCTTT
j_call: TRBJ1-2; d_call: NA; v_call: TRBV5-6; clone_size: few; cdr3_aa: CASSQGTLGYTF; cdr3_nt: TGTGCCAGCAGCCAAGGGACACTCGGCTACACCTTC
j_call: TRBJ1-5; d_call: TRBD1; v_call: TRBV4-1; clone_size: NA; cdr3_aa: CASSQVTGGFQPQHF; cdr3_nt: TGCGCCAGCAGCCAAGTAACAGGGGGCTTTCAGCCCCAGCATTTT
j_call: TRBJ2-3; d_call: TRBD2; v_call: TRBV7-2; clone_size: NA; cdr3_aa: CASSLFGGGSVDTQYF; cdr3_nt: TGTGCCAGCAGCTTATTTGGCGGGGGGTCGGTAGATACGCAGTATTTT
j_call: TRBJ2-2; d_call: NA; v_call: TRBV3-1/TRBV3-2; clone_size: few; cdr3_aa: CASSHGGGELFF; cdr3_nt: TGTGCCAGCAGCCATGGCGGCGGGGAGCTGTTTTTT
j_call: TRBJ1-5; d_call: NA; v_call: TRBV2; clone_size: NA; cdr3_aa: CASNDVYSNQPQHF; cdr3_nt: TGTGCCAGCAATGATGTTTATAGCAATCAGCCCCAGCATTTT
j_call: TRBJ2-5; d_call: NA; v_call: TRBV4-1; clone_size: NA; cdr3_aa: CASSQEFSSDRARGGTQYF; cdr3_nt: TGCGCCAGCAGCCAAGAGTTTTCTTCTGACAGGGCCCGGGGAGGGACCCAGTACTTC
j_call: TRBJ2-1; d_call: NA; v_call: TRBV6-6; clone_size: NA; cdr3_aa: CASSFPGTGYNEQFF; cdr3_nt: TGTGCCAGCAGTTTTCCCGGGACTGGCTACAATGAGCAGTTCTTC
j_call: TRBJ1-1; d_call: NA; v_call: TRBV12-3/TRBV12-4; clone_size: NA; cdr3_aa: CASTADSPEAFF; cdr3_nt: TGTGCCAGCACCGCCGACTCACCTGAAGCTTTCTTT
j_call: TRBJ2-5; d_call: NA; v_call: TRBV6-5; clone_size: NA; cdr3_aa: CASSPLGGSQETQYF; cdr3_nt: TGTGCCAGCAGCCCCTTGGGTGGGAGCCAAGAGACCCAGTACTTC
j_call: TRBJ1-2; d_call: NA; v_call: TRBV15; clone_size: few; cdr3_aa: CATSDWDKNYGYTF; cdr3_nt: TGTGCCACCAGCGACTGGGACAAGAACTATGGCTACACCTTC
j_call: TRBJ2-6; d_call: NA; v_call: TRBV7-3; clone_size: NA; cdr3_aa: CASSLTPSVRGTGAGANVLTF; cdr3_nt: TGTGCCAGCAGCTTAACCCCCTCAGTTAGGGGCACAGGAGCTGGGGCCAACGTCCTGACTTTC
j_call: TRBJ2-1; d_call: TRBD2; v_call: TRBV11-2; clone_size: NA; cdr3_aa: CASSLLAGGPNEQFF; cdr3_nt: TGTGCCAGCAGCCTCCTGGCGGGGGGGCCAAATGAGCAGTTCTTC
j_call: TRBJ2-1; d_call: NA; v_call: TRBV7-8; clone_size: NA; cdr3_aa: CASSFDYTVEQFF; cdr3_nt: TGTGCCAGCAGCTTCGACTACACCGTTGAGCAGTTCTTC
j_call: TRBJ2-5; d_call: TRBD2; v_call: TRBV5-6; clone_size: few; cdr3_aa: CASSLRPSGPQGTQYF; cdr3_nt: TGTGCCAGCAGCTTGCGGCCTAGCGGGCCCCAGGGGACCCAGTACTTC
j_call: TRBJ1-6; d_call: NA; v_call: TRBV6-6; clone_size: NA; cdr3_aa: CASSYSGGGIDSPLHF; cdr3_nt: TGTGCCAGCAGTTACTCGGGCGGGGGAATCGATTCACCCCTCCACTTT
j_call: TRBJ1-3; d_call: TRBD1; v_call: TRBV7-2; clone_size: NA; cdr3_aa: CASSLNGRGSGNTIYF; cdr3_nt: TGTGCCAGCAGCTTGAACGGCAGGGGGTCTGGAAACACCATATATTTT
j_call: TRBJ1-6; d_call: TRBD1; v_call: TRBV19; clone_size: NA; cdr3_aa: CASTIQGAINSPLHF; cdr3_nt: TGTGCCAGTACGATACAGGGGGCGATTAATTCACCCCTCCACTTT
j_call: TRBJ2-1; d_call: TRBD1; v_call: TRBV19; clone_size: NA; cdr3_aa: CASRPQGESGNEQFF; cdr3_nt: TGTGCCAGTAGGCCCCAGGGGGAATCAGGCAATGAGCAGTTCTTC
j_call: TRBJ1-2; d_call: NA; v_call: TRBV9; clone_size: NA; cdr3_aa: CASSRTLGEGYTF; cdr3_nt: TGTGCCAGCAGTAGGACCCTAGGGGAAGGCTACACCTTC
j_call: TRBJ2-5; d_call: TRBD1; v_call: TRBV3-1/TRBV3-2; clone_size: NA; cdr3_aa: CASSQWTGGKETQYF; cdr3_nt: TGTGCCAGCAGCCAATGGACAGGGGGCAAGGAGACCCAGTACTTC
j_call: TRBJ1-5; d_call: NA; v_call: TRBV3-1/TRBV3-2; clone_size: NA; cdr3_aa: CASSQDWDNNQPQHF; cdr3_nt: TGTGCCAGCAGCCAAGACTGGGACAACAATCAGCCCCAGCATTTT
j_call: TRBJ2-7; d_call: NA; v_call: TRBV4-1; clone_size: NA; cdr3_aa: CASSQEGRAQYF; cdr3_nt: TGCGCCAGCAGCCAAGAGGGCAGGGCTCAGTACTTC
j_call: TRBJ1-1; d_call: TRBD1; v_call: TRBV7-9; clone_size: NA; cdr3_aa: CASSFSGQFSTEAFF; cdr3_nt: TGTGCCAGCAGCTTTTCGGGACAGTTCTCCACTGAAGCTTTCTTT
j_call: TRBJ2-1; d_call: TRBD2; v_call: TRBV19; clone_size: NA; cdr3_aa: CASSTSGGAYNEQFF; cdr3_nt: TGTGCCAGTAGTACGAGCGGGGGGGCCTACAATGAGCAGTTCTTC
j_call: TRBJ1-5; d_call: NA; v_call: TRBV27; clone_size: NA; cdr3_aa: CASSLLGNNQPQHF; cdr3_nt: TGTGCCAGCAGTTTGCTAGGTAACAATCAGCCCCAGCATTTT
j_call: TRBJ1-5; d_call: TRBD1; v_call: TRBV27; clone_size: NA; cdr3_aa: CASSPRTGKGQPQHF; cdr3_nt: TGTGCCAGCAGTCCCCGGACAGGGAAGGGTCAGCCCCAGCATTTT
j_call: TRBJ1-1; d_call: NA; v_call: TRBV6-5; clone_size: NA; cdr3_aa: CASSYSAGGPTEAFF; cdr3_nt: TGTGCCAGCAGTTACAGTGCCGGGGGGCCCACTGAAGCTTTCTTT
j_call: TRBJ2-2; d_call: NA; v_call: TRBV19; clone_size: NA; cdr3_aa: CASSMFGGELFF; cdr3_nt: TGTGCCAGTAGTATGTTCGGCGGGGAGCTGTTTTTT
j_call: TRBJ2-2; d_call: NA; v_call: TRBV3-1/TRBV3-2; clone_size: once; cdr3_aa: CASSEIRTGELFF; cdr3_nt: TGTGCCAGCAGCGAAATACGGACCGGGGAGCTGTTTTTT
j_call: TRBJ1-5; d_call: NA; v_call: TRBV28; clone_size: NA; cdr3_aa: CASEGVNQPQHF; cdr3_nt: TGTGCCAGCGAAGGGGTGAATCAGCCCCAGCATTTT
j_call: TRBJ2-3; d_call: TRBD2; v_call: TRBV4-2; clone_size: NA; cdr3_aa: CASSQRSGTSTDTQYF; cdr3_nt: TGTGCCAGCAGCCAGCGAAGCGGGACCAGCACAGATACGCAGTATTTT
j_call: TRBJ2-2; d_call: NA; v_call: TRBV9; clone_size: NA; cdr3_aa: CASSVGGNTGELFF; cdr3_nt: TGTGCCAGCAGCGTAGGAGGGAACACCGGGGAGCTGTTTTTT
j_call: TRBJ2-5; d_call: NA; v_call: TRBV11-2; clone_size: NA; cdr3_aa: CASSLVQWETQYF; cdr3_nt: TGTGCCAGCAGCTTAGTCCAGTGGGAGACCCAGTACTTC
j_call: TRBJ2-7; d_call: NA; v_call: TRBV27; clone_size: NA; cdr3_aa: CASSLVGYAGPGLTYEQYF; cdr3_nt: TGTGCCAGCAGTTTAGTAGGTTATGCGGGACCCGGGTTGACCTACGAGCAGTACTTC
j_call: TRBJ2-1; d_call: TRBD2; v_call: TRBV10-1; clone_size: NA; cdr3_aa: CASSEGLAGDNEQFF; cdr3_nt: TGCGCCAGCAGTGAGGGACTAGCGGGAGACAATGAGCAGTTCTTC
j_call: TRBJ2-1; d_call: TRBD2; v_call: TRBV4-1; clone_size: NA; cdr3_aa: CASSQASGGYNEQFF; cdr3_nt: TGCGCCAGCAGCCAAGCTAGCGGGGGTTACAATGAGCAGTTCTTC
j_call: TRBJ2-3; d_call: TRBD2; v_call: TRBV10-2; clone_size: NA; cdr3_aa: CASSRLAGLADTQYF; cdr3_nt: TGCGCCAGCAGTCGCCTAGCGGGATTGGCAGATACGCAGTATTTT
j_call: TRBJ2-3; d_call: NA; v_call: TRBV6-1; clone_size: NA; cdr3_aa: CASSERRQGPEYF; cdr3_nt: TGTGCCAGCAGTGAAAGGCGGCAGGGTCCTGAGTATTTT
j_call: TRBJ2-3; d_call: NA; v_call: TRBV5-5; clone_size: NA; cdr3_aa: CASSLVRAADTQYF; cdr3_nt: TGTGCCAGCAGCTTGGTCAGGGCTGCAGATACGCAGTATTTT
j_call: TRBJ2-7; d_call: TRBD1; v_call: TRBV11-2; clone_size: NA; cdr3_aa: CASSLGTGPYEQYF; cdr3_nt: TGTGCCAGCAGCTTAGGGACAGGACCCTACGAGCAGTACTTC
j_call: TRBJ2-2; d_call: NA; v_call: TRBV6-4; clone_size: NA; cdr3_aa: CASSVVGGTGELFF; cdr3_nt: TGTGCCAGCAGTGTGGTAGGGGGCACCGGGGAGCTGTTTTTT